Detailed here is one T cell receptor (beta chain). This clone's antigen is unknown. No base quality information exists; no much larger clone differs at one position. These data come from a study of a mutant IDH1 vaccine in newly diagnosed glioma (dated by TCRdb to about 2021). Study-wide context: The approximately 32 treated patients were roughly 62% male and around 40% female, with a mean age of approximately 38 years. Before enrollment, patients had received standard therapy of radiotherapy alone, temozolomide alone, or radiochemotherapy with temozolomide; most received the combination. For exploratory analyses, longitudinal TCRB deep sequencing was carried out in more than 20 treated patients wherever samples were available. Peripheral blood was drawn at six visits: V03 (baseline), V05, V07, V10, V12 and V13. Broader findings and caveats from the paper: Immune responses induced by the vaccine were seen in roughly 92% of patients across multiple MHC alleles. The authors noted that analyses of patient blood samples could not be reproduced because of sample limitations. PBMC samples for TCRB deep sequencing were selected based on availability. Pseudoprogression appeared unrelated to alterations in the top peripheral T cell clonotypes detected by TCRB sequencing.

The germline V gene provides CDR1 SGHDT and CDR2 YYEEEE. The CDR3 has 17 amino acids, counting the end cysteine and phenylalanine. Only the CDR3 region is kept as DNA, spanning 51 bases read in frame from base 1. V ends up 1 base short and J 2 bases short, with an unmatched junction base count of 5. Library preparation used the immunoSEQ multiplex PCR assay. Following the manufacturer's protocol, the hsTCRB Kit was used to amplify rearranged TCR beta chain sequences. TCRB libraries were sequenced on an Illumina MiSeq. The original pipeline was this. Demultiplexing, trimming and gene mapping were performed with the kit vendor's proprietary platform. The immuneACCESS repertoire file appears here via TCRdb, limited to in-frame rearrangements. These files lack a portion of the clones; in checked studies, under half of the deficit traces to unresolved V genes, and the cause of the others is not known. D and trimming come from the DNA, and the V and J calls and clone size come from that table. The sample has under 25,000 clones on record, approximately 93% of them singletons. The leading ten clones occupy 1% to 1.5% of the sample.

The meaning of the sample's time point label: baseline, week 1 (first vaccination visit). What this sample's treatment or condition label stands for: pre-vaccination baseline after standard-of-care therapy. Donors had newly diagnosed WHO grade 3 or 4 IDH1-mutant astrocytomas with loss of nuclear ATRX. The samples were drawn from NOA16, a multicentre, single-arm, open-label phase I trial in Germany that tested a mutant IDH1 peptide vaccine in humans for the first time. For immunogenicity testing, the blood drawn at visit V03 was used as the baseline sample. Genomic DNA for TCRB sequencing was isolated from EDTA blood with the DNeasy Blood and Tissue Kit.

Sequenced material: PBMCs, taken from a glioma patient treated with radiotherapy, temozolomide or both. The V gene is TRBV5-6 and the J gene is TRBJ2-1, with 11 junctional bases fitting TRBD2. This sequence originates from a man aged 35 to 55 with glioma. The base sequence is TGTGCCAGCAGCTTGACTAGCGGGAGTCTCACCTACAATGAGCAGTTCTTC. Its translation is CASSLTSGSLTYNEQFF.